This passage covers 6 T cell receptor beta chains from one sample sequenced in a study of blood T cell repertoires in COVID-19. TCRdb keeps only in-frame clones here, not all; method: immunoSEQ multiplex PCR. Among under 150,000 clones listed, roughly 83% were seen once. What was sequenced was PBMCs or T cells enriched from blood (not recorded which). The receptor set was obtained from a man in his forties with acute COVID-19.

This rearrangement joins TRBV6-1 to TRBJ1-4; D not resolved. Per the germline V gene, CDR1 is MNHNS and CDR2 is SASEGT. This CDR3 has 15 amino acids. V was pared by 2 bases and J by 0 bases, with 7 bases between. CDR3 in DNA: TGTGCCAGCAGTGAATACGGTGCAACTAATGAAAAACTGTTTTTT. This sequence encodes CASSEYGATNEKLFF.

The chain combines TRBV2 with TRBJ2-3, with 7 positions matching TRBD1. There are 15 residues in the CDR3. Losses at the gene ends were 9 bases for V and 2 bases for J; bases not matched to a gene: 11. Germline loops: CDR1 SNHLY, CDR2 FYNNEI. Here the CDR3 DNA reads TGTGCCAGTACACGGGACAGCACCTACACAGATACGCAGTATTTT. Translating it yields CASTRDSTYTDTQYF.

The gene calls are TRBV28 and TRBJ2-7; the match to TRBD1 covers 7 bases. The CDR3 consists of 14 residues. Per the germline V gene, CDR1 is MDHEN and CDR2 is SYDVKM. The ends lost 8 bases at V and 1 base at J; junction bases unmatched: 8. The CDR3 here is CASLSRDRSYEQYF. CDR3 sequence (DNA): TGTGCCAGCTTGTCCCGGGACAGATCCTACGAGCAGTACTTC.

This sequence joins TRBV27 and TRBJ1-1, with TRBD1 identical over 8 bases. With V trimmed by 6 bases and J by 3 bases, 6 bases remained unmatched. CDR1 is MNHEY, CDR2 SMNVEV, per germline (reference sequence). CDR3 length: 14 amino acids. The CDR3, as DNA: TGTGCCAGCAGCGAATTGACAGGGGACACTGAAGCTTTCTTT. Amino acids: CASSELTGDTEAFF.

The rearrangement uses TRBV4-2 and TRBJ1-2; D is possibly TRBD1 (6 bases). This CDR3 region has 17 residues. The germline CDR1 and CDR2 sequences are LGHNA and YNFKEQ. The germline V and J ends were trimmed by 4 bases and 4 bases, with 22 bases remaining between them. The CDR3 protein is CASSPQVSGQTVYGYTF. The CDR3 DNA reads TGTGCCAGCAGCCCCCAGGTTTCGGGACAAACCGTCTATGGCTACACCTTC.

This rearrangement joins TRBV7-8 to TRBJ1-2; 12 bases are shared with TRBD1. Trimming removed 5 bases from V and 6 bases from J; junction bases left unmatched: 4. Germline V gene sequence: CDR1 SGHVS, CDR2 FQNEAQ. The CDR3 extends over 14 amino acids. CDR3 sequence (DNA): TGTGCCAGCAGCCCCAGGGACAGGGGGCATGGCTACACCTTC. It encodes CASSPRDRGHGYTF.